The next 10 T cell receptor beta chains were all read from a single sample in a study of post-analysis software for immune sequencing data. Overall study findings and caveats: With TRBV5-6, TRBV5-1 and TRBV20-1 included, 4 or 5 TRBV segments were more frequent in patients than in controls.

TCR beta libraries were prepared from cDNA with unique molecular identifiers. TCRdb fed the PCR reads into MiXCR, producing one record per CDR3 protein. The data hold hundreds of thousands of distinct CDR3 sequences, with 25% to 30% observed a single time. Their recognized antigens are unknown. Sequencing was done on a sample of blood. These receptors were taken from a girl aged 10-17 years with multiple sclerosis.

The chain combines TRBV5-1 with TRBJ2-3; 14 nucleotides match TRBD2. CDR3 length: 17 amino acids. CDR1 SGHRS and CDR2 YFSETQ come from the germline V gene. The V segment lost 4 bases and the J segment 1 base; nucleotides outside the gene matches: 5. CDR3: CASSPGTSGGGTDTQYF. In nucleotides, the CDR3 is TGCGCCAGCAGCCCCGGGACTAGCGGGGGAGGCACAGATACGCAGTATTTT. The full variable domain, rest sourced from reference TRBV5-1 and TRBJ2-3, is KAGVTQTPRYLIKTRGQQVTLSCSPISGHRSVSWYQQTPGQGLQFLFEYFSETQRNKGNFPGRFSGRQFSNSRSEMNVSTLELGDSALYLCASSPGTSGGGTDTQYFGPGTRLTVL.

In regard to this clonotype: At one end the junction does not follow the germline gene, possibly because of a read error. The CDR3 DNA sequence: TGTGCCAGCAGCCAACTTGACAGCGCGAATTCACCCCCCCACTTT. This encodes CASSQLDSANSPPHF. This rearrangement joins TRBV3-1 to TRBJ1-6, with D possibly matching TRBD1 (5 bases). The germline gives CDR1 LGHDT, CDR2 YNNKEL (reference sequence). The CDR3 length is 15 residues. Full variable domain (missing parts from reference TRBV3-1 and TRBJ1-6): DTAVSQTPKYLVTQMGNDKSIKCEQNLGHDTMYWYKQDSKKFLKIMFSYNNKELIINETVPNRFSPKSPDKAHLNLHINSLELGDSAVYFCASSQLDSANSPPHFGNGTRLTVT.

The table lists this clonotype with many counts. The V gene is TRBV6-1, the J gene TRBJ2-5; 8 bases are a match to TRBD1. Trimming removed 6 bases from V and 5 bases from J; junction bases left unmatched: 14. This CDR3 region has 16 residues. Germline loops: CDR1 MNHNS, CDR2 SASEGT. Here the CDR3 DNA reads TGTGCCAGCAGAGAAACAGGTCCAGGGGGCAGGGAGACCCAGTACTTC. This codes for CASRETGPGGRETQYF.

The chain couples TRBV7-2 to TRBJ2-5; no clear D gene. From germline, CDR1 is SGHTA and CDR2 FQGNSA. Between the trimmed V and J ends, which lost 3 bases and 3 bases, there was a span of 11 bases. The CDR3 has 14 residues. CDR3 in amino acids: CASSFRNEKETQYF. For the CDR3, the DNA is TGTGCCAGCAGCTTCCGAAACGAAAAAGAGACCCAGTACTTC. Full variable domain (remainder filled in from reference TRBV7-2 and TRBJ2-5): GAGVSQSPSNKVTEKGKDVELRCDPISGHTALYWYRQSLGQGLEFLIYFQGNSAPDKSGLPSDRFSAERTGGSVSTLTIQRTQQEDSAVYLCASSFRNEKETQYFGPGTRLLVL.

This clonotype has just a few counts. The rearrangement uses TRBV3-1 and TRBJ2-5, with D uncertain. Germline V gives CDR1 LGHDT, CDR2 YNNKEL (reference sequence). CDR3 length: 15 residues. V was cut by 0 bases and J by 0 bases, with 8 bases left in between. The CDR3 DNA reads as TGTGCCAGCAGCCAAGAGCTACGGTACCAAGAGACCCAGTACTTC. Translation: CASSQELRYQETQYF.

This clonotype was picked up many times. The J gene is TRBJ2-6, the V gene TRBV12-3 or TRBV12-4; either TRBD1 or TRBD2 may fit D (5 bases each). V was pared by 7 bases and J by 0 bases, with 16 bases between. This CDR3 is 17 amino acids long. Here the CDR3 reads CASTPGQLGSGANVLTF. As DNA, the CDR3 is TGTGCCAGCACCCCGGGGCAGTTAGGCTCTGGGGCCAACGTCCTGACTTTC.

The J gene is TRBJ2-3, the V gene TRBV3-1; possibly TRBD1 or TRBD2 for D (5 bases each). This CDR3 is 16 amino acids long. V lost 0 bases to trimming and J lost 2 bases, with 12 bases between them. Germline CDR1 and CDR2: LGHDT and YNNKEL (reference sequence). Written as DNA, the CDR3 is TGTGCCAGCAGCCAAGATCGGGACGGAAACACAGATACGCAGTATTTT. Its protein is CASSQDRDGNTDTQYF.

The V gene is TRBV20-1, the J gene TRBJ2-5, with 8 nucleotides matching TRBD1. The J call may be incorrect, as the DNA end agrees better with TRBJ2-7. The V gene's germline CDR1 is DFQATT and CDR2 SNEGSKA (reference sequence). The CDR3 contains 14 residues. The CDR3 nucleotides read TGCAGTGCCCATTCCCGGGACAGGTCGGTCGAGCAGTACTTC. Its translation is CSAHSRDRSVEQYF.

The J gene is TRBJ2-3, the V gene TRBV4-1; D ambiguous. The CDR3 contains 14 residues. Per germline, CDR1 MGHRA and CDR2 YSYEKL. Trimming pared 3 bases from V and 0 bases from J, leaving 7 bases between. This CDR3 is CASSQERSTDTQYF. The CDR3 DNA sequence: TGCGCCAGCAGCCAGGAGAGGAGCACAGATACGCAGTATTTT.

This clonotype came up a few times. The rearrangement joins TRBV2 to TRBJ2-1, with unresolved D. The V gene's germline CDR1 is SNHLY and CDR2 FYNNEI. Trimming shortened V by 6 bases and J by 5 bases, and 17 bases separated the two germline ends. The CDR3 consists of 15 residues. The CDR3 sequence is CASRLTAPGNNEQFF. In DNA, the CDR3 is TGTGCCAGCAGGCTGACCGCGCCAGGAAACAATGAGCAGTTCTTC. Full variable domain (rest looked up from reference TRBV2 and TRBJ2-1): EPEVTQTPSHQVTQMGQEVILRCVPISNHLYFYWYRQILGQKVEFLVSFYNNEISEKSEIFDDQFSVERPDGSNFTLKIRSTKLEDSAMYFCASRLTAPGNNEQFFGPGTRLTVL.